This entry lists 29 T cell receptor beta chains sequenced from one sample in a study of PD-L1 blockade in urothelial cancer. Time point specified: pretreatment peripheral blood. Assay: immunoSEQ multiplex PCR; the TCRdb copy retains only in-frame clones and omits some. The sample yields about 87,000 clones, around 84% seen once. The sequencing here drew on PBMCs, taken around atezolizumab (anti-PD-L1) treatment. The receptors originated from a man in his fifties or sixties with urothelial cancer.

The chain is built from TRBV7-2 and TRBJ2-1; TRBD1 might be the D (5 bases). The CDR3 runs 16 residues. Deletions cut 4 bases from V and 0 bases from J, with 13 bases between. Germline values: CDR1 SGHTA, CDR2 FQGNSA. This CDR3 is CASSSDDRYSYNEQFF. In nucleotides, the CDR3 is TGTGCCAGCAGCTCGGACGACAGATACTCCTACAATGAGCAGTTCTTC.

The gene calls are TRBV28 and TRBJ1-1, with unresolved D. V was pared by 6 bases and J by 6 bases, with 14 bases between. The CDR3 is made up of 13 amino acids. In germline, CDR1 is MDHEN, CDR2 SYDVKM. The CDR3 loop is CASRSTDNAEAFF. The CDR3 DNA sequence: TGTGCCAGCAGATCAACAGATAACGCTGAAGCTTTCTTT.

The V and J genes are TRBV7-8 and TRBJ1-3, with D tentatively TRBD1 (5 bases). The CDR3 is 16 residues long. The V end lost 5 bases, the J end lost 0 bases, and 14 bases lay between the germline ends. CDR1 is SGHVS and CDR2 is FQNEAQ in the germline V gene. The CDR3 nucleotides are TGTGCCAGCAGCATGTCTGACAGACGCTCTGGAAACACCATATATTTT. Amino acid sequence: CASSMSDRRSGNTIYF.

The J gene is TRBJ1-5, the V gene TRBV6-1, with TRBD1 matching over 8 bases. Trimming at V came to 10 bases and at J to 2 bases, leaving 4 bases not matched to a gene. This CDR3 has 13 residues. Per the germline V gene, CDR1 is MNHNS and CDR2 is SASEGT. The CDR3 loop is CATDRGGNQPQHF. The CDR3 DNA sequence: TGTGCCACCGACAGGGGTGGCAATCAGCCCCAGCATTTT.

The J gene is TRBJ1-1, the V gene TRBV5-1, with D possibly being TRBD1 (5 bases). Germline loops: CDR1 SGHRS, CDR2 YFSETQ. CDR3 length: 14 residues. V shed 4 bases and J shed 1 base, with 11 bases lying between them. The CDR3 region is CASSRDQGNTEAFF. CDR3 nucleotides: TGCGCCAGCAGCCGTGACCAGGGGAACACTGAAGCTTTCTTT.

This clone was picked up a small number of times. The chain employs TRBV27 and TRBJ1-4, with 7 bases aligning to TRBD1. The CDR3 length is 15 residues. The germline V gene has CDR1 MNHEY and CDR2 SMNVEV (reference sequence). J lost 8 bases, V lost 4 bases, and 10 bases had no gene match. The CDR3 spells CASSSPGQAVEKLFF. In DNA form, the CDR3 reads TGTGCCAGCAGTTCCCCCGGACAGGCGGTGGAAAAACTGTTTTTT.

V usage is TRBV10-3 and J usage is TRBJ2-5; a possible D gene is TRBD2 (5 bases). This CDR3 region has 11 residues. Germline-derived CDR1 and CDR2 are ENHRY and SYGVKD. The V end lost 3 bases, the J end lost 11 bases, and 10 bases lay between the germline ends. CDR3 coding DNA: TGTGCCATCAGTGATATTGGGGAGCAGTACTTC. It is translated as CAISDIGEQYF.

The chain joins TRBV5-1 to TRBJ1-6; D is undetermined. The CDR3 totals 13 residues. The V end was cut by 0 bases, the J end by 14 bases, with 12 bases between. From germline, CDR1 is SGHRS and CDR2 YFSETQ. Here the CDR3 reads CASSLDPIPTLHF. The DNA for the CDR3 is TGCGCCAGCAGCTTGGATCCTATACCAACCCTCCACTTT.

The V gene is TRBV7-8, the J gene TRBJ2-1, with D maybe TRBD2 (6 bases). The CDR3 consists of 17 residues. Trimming removed 1 base at V and 6 bases at J, with 19 bases between. The germline CDR1 and CDR2 sequences are SGHVS and FQNEAQ. CDR3 region: CASSLVRPGLASNEQFF. CDR3 DNA sequence: TGTGCCAGCAGCTTAGTAAGACCGGGGCTAGCGTCCAATGAGCAGTTCTTC.

J is TRBJ2-2 and V is TRBV5-1, with 8 bases aligning to TRBD2. The V gene end was trimmed by 4 bases and the J gene end by 4 bases; junction bases not matched to a gene: 6. Germline-derived CDR1 and CDR2 are SGHRS and YFSETQ. CDR3 length: 15 amino acids. The CDR3 sequence: CASSISGVPTGELFF. The CDR3 bases are TGCGCCAGCAGCATTAGCGGGGTTCCCACCGGGGAGCTGTTTTTT.

J is TRBJ2-7 and V is TRBV2, with D possibly being TRBD1 (6 bases). V lost 6 bases and J lost 6, with 21 bases in between. Germline V lookup: CDR1 SNHLY, CDR2 FYNNEI. The length of the CDR3 is 15 residues. The CDR3 DNA reads as TGTGCCAGCAGCGAGTCAGCAGGGGACGGGACCGAGCAGTACTTC. It codes for CASSESAGDGTEQYF.

The chain joins TRBV9 to TRBJ2-2; 8 bases line up with TRBD2. V shed 3 bases, J shed 4 bases, and the junction held 17 bases outside the gene matches. This CDR3 is 19 amino acids long. CDR1 is SGDLS and CDR2 is YYNGEE in the germline V gene. The CDR3 loop is CASSDTNGRAGLSTGELFF. Written as DNA, the CDR3 is TGTGCCAGCAGCGATACAAACGGGAGGGCCGGTTTGAGCACCGGGGAGCTGTTTTTT.

The genes are TRBV28 and TRBJ2-1; 8 nucleotides match TRBD2. The V gene's germline CDR1 is MDHEN and CDR2 SYDVKM. V was clipped by 8 bases and J by 7 bases; unmatched bases: 13. This CDR3 is built from 15 residues. CDR3 bases: TGTGCCAGCTTAAGCGGGAGTCGTTTATTAAATGAGCAGTTCTTC. Protein: CASLSGSRLLNEQFF.

This chain joins TRBV19 and TRBJ2-1; 8 bases match TRBD2. After removal of 6 bases from V and 9 bases from J, the junction contained 10 bases not matched to a gene. Germline V CDR1 and CDR2: LNHDA, SQIVND (reference sequence). The CDR3 length is 14 residues. CDR3 sequence: CASSEGREESEQFF. The CDR3 DNA is TGTGCCAGTAGCGAAGGGCGGGAGGAATCTGAGCAGTTCTTC. Together with reference TRBV19 and TRBJ2-1, the CDR3 gives the full variable domain: DGGITQSPKYLFRKEGQNVTLSCEQNLNHDAMYWYRQDPGQGLRLIYYSQIVNDFQKGDIAEGYSVSREKKESFPLTVTSAQKNPTAFYLCASSEGREESEQFFGPGTRLTVL.

The rearrangement links TRBV2 to TRBJ1-3; D call uncertain. CDR1 and CDR2 (germline): SNHLY, FYNNEI. The CDR3 loop spans 16 amino acids. Trimming cost V 6 bases and J 0 bases, with 15 bases left between them. The CDR3 nucleotides are TGTGCCAGCAGCGTTACACCGGGTTCCTCTGGAAACACCATATATTTT. Its protein product is CASSVTPGSSGNTIYF.

The chain has TRBV29-1 and TRBJ1-2; D is unresolved. The CDR3 is made up of 11 amino acids. The germline gives CDR1 SQVTM, CDR2 ANQGSEA. V was trimmed by 7 bases and J by 8 bases, leaving 14 bases between them. The chain's CDR3 is CSAGEFEGYTF. As DNA, the CDR3 is TGCAGCGCCGGGGAATTTGAGGGCTACACCTTC.

The chain links TRBV11-2 to TRBJ2-3; 8 bases agree with TRBD2. V lost 5 bases and J lost 4; bases outside the gene matches: 8. Germline V gene data show CDR1 as SGHAT and CDR2 as FQNNGV. The CDR3 has 15 amino acids. CDR3 nucleotides: TGTGCCAGCAGCCCGGGGGGGGTAGCTTCAGATACGCAGTATTTT. Protein: CASSPGGVASDTQYF. The whole variable domain, filled in from reference TRBV11-2 and TRBJ2-3, reads EAGVAQSPRYKIIEKRQSVAFWCNPISGHATLYWYQQILGQGPKLLIQFQNNGVVDDSQLPKDRFSAERLKGVDSTLKIQPAKLEDSAVYLCASSPGGVASDTQYFGPGTRLTVL.

The chain joins TRBV5-1 to TRBJ2-7; 11 nucleotides line up with TRBD1. V shed 4 bases, J shed 4 bases, and the junction held 10 bases outside the gene matches. From germline, CDR1 is SGHRS and CDR2 YFSETQ. The length of the CDR3 is 16 residues. Here the CDR3 reads CASSRGQGVAGYEQYF. CDR3 nucleotide sequence: TGCGCCAGCAGCCGGGGACAGGGGGTAGCAGGTTACGAGCAGTACTTC.

This rearrangement joins TRBV28 to TRBJ1-2, with 11 bases aligning to TRBD1. After removal of 6 bases from V and 8 bases from J, the junction contained 14 bases not matched to a gene. Germline CDR1 is MDHEN and CDR2 is SYDVKM. The CDR3 has 16 amino acids. CDR3 residues: CASSQPGQGGGRGYTF. CDR3 bases: TGTGCCAGCAGCCAACCGGGACAGGGGGGAGGTAGGGGCTACACCTTC.

The chain is built from TRBV2 and TRBJ2-3; 11 bases align to TRBD2. From germline, CDR1 is SNHLY and CDR2 FYNNEI. J gave up 1 base and V 4 bases, and 1 base lay outside the gene matches. There are 15 residues in the CDR3. CDR3 sequence reads: CASSVTSGGTDTQYF. For the CDR3, the DNA is TGTGCCAGCAGTGTGACTAGCGGGGGCACAGATACGCAGTATTTT.

V gene TRBV5-4 combines with J gene TRBJ1-4, with 8 bases fitting TRBD1. V lost 4 bases and J lost 6; bases outside the gene matches: 5. The CDR3 loop spans 14 amino acids. The germline gives CDR1 SGHNT, CDR2 YYREEE (reference sequence). CDR3 protein: CASSLQGVDEKLFF. CDR3 DNA: TGTGCCAGCAGCCTACAGGGGGTGGATGAAAAACTGTTTTTT.

This clone was seen a few times. The V gene is TRBV18, the J gene TRBJ2-3, with D unclear. The V gene's germline CDR1 is KGHSH and CDR2 LQKENI. CDR3 size: 14 residues. V shed 2 bases and J shed 3 bases, with 9 bases lying between them. The CDR3 sequence: CASSPVTETDTQYF. CDR3 sequence (DNA): TGTGCCAGCTCACCAGTAACAGAAACAGATACGCAGTATTTT.

This sequence joins TRBV27 and TRBJ2-5; D gene unclear. V shed 5 bases and J shed 0 bases, with 10 bases lying between them. The germline V gene encodes CDR1 MNHEY and CDR2 SMNVEV (reference sequence). The CDR3 sequence is 14 residues long. The CDR3 DNA follows: TGTGCCAGCAGTCCCTACAGATACCAAGAGACCCAGTACTTC. Amino acids: CASSPYRYQETQYF.

This clone was detected only once. Distinct nucleotide sequences in the sample also encode this CDR3. The CDR3 here is CASSVAGSTDTQYF. DNA of the CDR3: TGTGCCAGCAGCGTAGCAGGGAGCACAGATACGCAGTATTTT. V usage is TRBV9 and J usage is TRBJ2-3; the D gene is possibly TRBD1 (5 bases). The germline V and J ends were trimmed by 0 bases and 0 bases, with 5 bases remaining between them. CDR3 length: 14 amino acids. The germline V gene encodes CDR1 SGDLS and CDR2 YYNGEE.

The V call is TRBV7-9, the J call TRBJ1-1, with 8 bases fitting TRBD1. The V gene end was trimmed by 1 base and the J gene end by 7 bases; junction bases not matched to a gene: 5. Germline CDR1 is SEHNR and CDR2 is FQNEAQ (reference sequence). The length of the CDR3 is 14 residues. CDR3 residues: CASSLVQGAVEAFF. The CDR3 bases are TGTGCCAGCAGCTTAGTTCAGGGGGCGGTTGAAGCTTTCTTT.

V usage is TRBV7-9 and J usage is TRBJ2-7; tentatively, D is TRBD1 (6 bases). From germline, CDR1 is SEHNR and CDR2 FQNEAQ (reference sequence). The CDR3 is 15 amino acids. Trimming took off 3 bases at V and 6 bases at J, with 18 bases between the two ends. CDR3 DNA sequence: TGTGCCAGCAGCTTGGACCGGACAGTGCTCCCCGAGCAGTACTTC. This encodes CASSLDRTVLPEQYF.

This chain uses TRBV2 with TRBJ2-3, with a possible D match to TRBD2 (6 bases). The CDR3 is made up of 15 amino acids. CDR1 SNHLY and CDR2 FYNNEI come from the germline V gene. Trimming pared 3 bases from V and 1 base from J, leaving 11 bases between. The CDR3 loop reads CASSDEGLGTDTQYF. As DNA, the CDR3 is TGTGCCAGCAGTGATGAGGGACTCGGCACAGATACGCAGTATTTT.

The chain uses TRBV6-5 and TRBJ2-5; 7 nucleotides match TRBD2. The CDR3 is 16 amino acids. Germline trimming cut 4 bases from V and 4 bases from J; bases unmatched to any gene: 12. Germline-derived CDR1 and CDR2 are MNHEY and SVGAGI. The CDR3 DNA reads TGTGCCAGCAGTTCCTTCCAAACTAGCGAAGGAGAGACCCAGTACTTC. Protein sequence: CASSSFQTSEGETQYF.

The J gene is TRBJ2-5, the V gene TRBV4-1; TRBD2 might be the D (6 bases). The CDR3 extends over 16 amino acids. V was clipped by 0 bases and J by 5 bases, with 16 bases between them. Germline CDR1 reads MGHRA; CDR2 reads YSYEKL. Written as DNA, the CDR3 is TGCGCCAGCAGCCAAGATTCCGGGACTCCGGTCGAGACCCAGTACTTC. It yields the protein CASSQDSGTPVETQYF.